The clone carrying this T cell receptor (beta chain) came up a few times. What it binds is unknown. As every portion of the isolated RNA was reverse transcribed, the sequencing read expressed TCRB transcripts. The table came from immunoSEQ multiplex PCR; TCRdb's copy has only in-frame clones and leaves some out. The sample holds hundreds of thousands of clones, over 14% seen once. The record originates from a study of beta chain features in type 1 diabetes. Findings of the study overall: Patients with Type 1 diabetes showed moderately but significantly shorter TCRB CDR3s in all four CD4+ subsets.

V was cut by 4 bases and J by 2 bases, with 20 bases left in between. Germline V CDR1 and CDR2: SQVTM, ANQGSEA. This CDR3 spans 16 amino acids. The sequenced sample consisted of naive CD4+ T cells from blood. The TCR comes from a man aged 18 to 29 with type 1 diabetes. The V call is TRBV29-1, the J call TRBJ1-2; unclear D gene. The CDR3 nucleotides read TGCAGCGTTGCAGCTATAGTTGAGGCTTCAAACTATGGCTACACCTTC. Amino acid sequence: CSVAAIVEASNYGYTF.